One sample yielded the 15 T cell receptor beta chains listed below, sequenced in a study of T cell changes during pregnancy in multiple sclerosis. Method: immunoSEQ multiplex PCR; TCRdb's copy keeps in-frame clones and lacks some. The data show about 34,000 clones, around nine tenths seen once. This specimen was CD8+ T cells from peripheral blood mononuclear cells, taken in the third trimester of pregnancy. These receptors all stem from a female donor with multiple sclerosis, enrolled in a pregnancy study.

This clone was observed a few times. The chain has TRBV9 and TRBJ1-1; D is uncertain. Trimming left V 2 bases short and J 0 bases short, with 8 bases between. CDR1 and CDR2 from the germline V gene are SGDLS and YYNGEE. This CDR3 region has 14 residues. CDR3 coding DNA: TGTGCCAGCAGCGTTTCGGGGATGAACACTGAAGCTTTCTTT. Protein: CASSVSGMNTEAFF. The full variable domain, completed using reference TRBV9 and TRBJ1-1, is DSGVTQTPKHLITATGQRVTLRCSPRSGDLSVYWYQQSLDQGLQFLIQYYNGEERAKGNILERFSAQQFPDLHSELNLSSLELGDSALYFCASSVSGMNTEAFFGQGTRLTVV.

The CDR3 protein is CSVRTGGSYEQYF. In nucleotides, the CDR3 is TGCAGCGTTCGGACAGGGGGCTCCTACGAGCAGTACTTC. This chain uses TRBV29-1 with TRBJ2-7, with 10 bases matching TRBD1. Germline CDR1 SQVTM, CDR2 ANQGSEA. The trim removed 5 bases at V and 0 bases at J, leaving 1 base unmatched. The CDR3 contains 13 residues.

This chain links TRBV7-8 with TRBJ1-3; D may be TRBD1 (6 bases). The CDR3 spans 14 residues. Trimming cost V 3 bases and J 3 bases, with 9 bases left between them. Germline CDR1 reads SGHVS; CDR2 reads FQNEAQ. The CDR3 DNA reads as TGTGCCAGCAGCTTCACAGGGAGTGGAAACACCATATATTTT. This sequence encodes CASSFTGSGNTIYF.

In DNA, the CDR3 is TGTGCCAGTAGTGGCCCCCGGCGGGGCTCCTACGAGCAGTACTTC. Its translation is CASSGPRRGSYEQYF. This chain uses TRBV19 with TRBJ2-7, with D possibly matching TRBD2 (6 bases). With 5 bases removed from V and 0 bases from J, the gap between germline ends came to 14 bases. Germline V CDR1 and CDR2: LNHDA, SQIVND (reference sequence). There are 15 residues in the CDR3.

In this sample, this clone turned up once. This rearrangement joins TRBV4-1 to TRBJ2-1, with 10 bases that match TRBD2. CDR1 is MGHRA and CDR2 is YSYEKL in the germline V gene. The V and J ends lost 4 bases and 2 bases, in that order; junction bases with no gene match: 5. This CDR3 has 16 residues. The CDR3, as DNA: TGCGCCAGCAGCCCCCCCGGACTAGCGGCCTACAATGAGCAGTTCTTC. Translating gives CASSPPGLAAYNEQFF.

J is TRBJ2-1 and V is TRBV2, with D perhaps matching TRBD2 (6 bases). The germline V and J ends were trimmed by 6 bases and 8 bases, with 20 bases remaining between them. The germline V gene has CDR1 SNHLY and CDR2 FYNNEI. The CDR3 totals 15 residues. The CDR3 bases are TGTGCCAGCAGCGTACGACGGGAGCCTGGGGATGAGCAGTTCTTC. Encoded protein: CASSVRREPGDEQFF.

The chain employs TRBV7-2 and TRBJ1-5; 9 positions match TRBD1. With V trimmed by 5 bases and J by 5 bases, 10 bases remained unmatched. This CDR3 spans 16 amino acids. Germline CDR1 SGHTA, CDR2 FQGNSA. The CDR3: CASSHRTGALDQPQHF. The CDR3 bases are TGTGCCAGCAGCCACCGGACAGGGGCCCTTGATCAGCCCCAGCATTTT.

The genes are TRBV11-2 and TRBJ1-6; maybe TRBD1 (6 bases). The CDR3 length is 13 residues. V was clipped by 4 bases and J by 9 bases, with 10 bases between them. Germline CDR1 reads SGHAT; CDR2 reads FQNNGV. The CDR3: CASSYRVSSPLHF. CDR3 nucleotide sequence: TGTGCCAGCAGCTACAGGGTCTCTTCACCCCTCCACTTT. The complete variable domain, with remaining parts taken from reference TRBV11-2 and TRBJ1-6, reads EAGVAQSPRYKIIEKRQSVAFWCNPISGHATLYWYQQILGQGPKLLIQFQNNGVVDDSQLPKDRFSAERLKGVDSTLKIQPAKLEDSAVYLCASSYRVSSPLHFGNGTRLTVT.

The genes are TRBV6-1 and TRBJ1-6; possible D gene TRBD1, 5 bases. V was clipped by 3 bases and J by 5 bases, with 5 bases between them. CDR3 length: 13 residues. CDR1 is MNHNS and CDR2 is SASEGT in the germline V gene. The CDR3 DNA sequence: TGTGCCAGCAGTGACAGGGATAATTCACCCCTCCACTTT. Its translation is CASSDRDNSPLHF.

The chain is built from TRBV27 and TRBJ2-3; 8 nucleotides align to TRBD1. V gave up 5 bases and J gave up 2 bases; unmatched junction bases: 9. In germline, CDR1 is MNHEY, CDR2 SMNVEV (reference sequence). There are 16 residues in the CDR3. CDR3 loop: CASSPTTGVYTDTQYF. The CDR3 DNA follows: TGTGCCAGCAGTCCAACGACAGGGGTCTACACAGATACGCAGTATTTT.

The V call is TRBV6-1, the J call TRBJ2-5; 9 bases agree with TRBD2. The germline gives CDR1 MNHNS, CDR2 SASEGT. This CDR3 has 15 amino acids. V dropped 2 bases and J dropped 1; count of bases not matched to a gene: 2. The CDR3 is CASSELAGSQETQYF. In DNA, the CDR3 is TGTGCCAGCAGTGAACTAGCGGGGTCCCAAGAGACCCAGTACTTC.

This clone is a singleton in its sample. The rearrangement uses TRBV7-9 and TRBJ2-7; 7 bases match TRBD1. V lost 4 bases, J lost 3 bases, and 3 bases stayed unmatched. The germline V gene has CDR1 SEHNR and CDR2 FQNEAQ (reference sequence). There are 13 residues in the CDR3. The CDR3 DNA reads TGTGCCAGCAGCTATGGACAGGTCTACGAGCAGTACTTC. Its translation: CASSYGQVYEQYF.

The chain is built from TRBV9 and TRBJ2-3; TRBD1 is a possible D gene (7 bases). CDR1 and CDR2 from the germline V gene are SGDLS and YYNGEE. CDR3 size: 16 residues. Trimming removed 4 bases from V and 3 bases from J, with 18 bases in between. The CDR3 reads CASSQPGGLGTDTQYF. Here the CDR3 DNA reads TGTGCCAGCAGCCAACCAGGGGGGCTGGGAACAGATACGCAGTATTTT.

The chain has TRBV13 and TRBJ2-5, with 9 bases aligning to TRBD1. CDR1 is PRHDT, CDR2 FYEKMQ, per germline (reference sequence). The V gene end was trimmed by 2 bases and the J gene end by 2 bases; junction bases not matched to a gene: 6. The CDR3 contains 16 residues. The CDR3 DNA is TGTGCCAGCAGCTTATTGGGGACAGGGAATCAAGAGACCCAGTACTTC. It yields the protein CASSLLGTGNQETQYF.

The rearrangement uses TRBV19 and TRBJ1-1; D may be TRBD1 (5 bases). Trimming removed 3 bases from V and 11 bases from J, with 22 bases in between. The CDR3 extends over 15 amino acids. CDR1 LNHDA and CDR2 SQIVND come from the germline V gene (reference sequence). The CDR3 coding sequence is TGTGCCAGTAGTATTTCGGACCCGGGACTATCGGCCGCTTTCTTT. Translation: CASSISDPGLSAAFF.